This T cell receptor beta chain was sequenced in a study of blood T cell repertoires in COVID-19. With 4 bases removed from V and 6 bases from J, the gap between germline ends came to 19 bases. This CDR3 has 16 residues. The V gene's germline CDR1 is SGDLS and CDR2 YYNGEE. Produced via immunoSEQ multiplex PCR; TCRdb's table is partial and in-frame only. The repertoire consists of 200,000 to 250,000 clones, with 82% occurring once and the leading ten covering 3.5% to 4%. The clonotype comes from an elderly woman with acute or convalescent COVID-19. This sequence joins TRBV9 and TRBJ2-2; D might be TRBD2 (6 bases). Source material: peripheral blood. For the CDR3, the DNA is TGTGCCAGCAGCTTCGGGGGACGCTCCGAGGCCGGGGAGCTGTTTTTT. Encoded protein: CASSFGGRSEAGELFF.